The subject of this entry is one T cell receptor (beta chain). The antigen remains undetermined. The V gene's germline CDR1 is SEHNR and CDR2 FQNEAQ (reference sequence). The junction had 9 bases not matched to a gene; V was cut back by 5 bases and J by 4 bases. This CDR3 contains 15 residues. This record belongs to a study of cytomegalovirus exposure and HLA in healthy donors. In the study overall: Among 398 genotyped donors, around 80% fell in the Caucasian-associated ancestry cluster.

The PCR ran on 60 Vbeta and 13 Jbeta primers. Measured with immunoSEQ multiplex PCR; TCRdb has only the in-frame clones, and not every one. The sample yields 150,000 to 200,000 clones, 75% to 90% seen once. Points from the study as a whole: It has been reported that TCR beta sequences accurately predicted the HLA-A and HLA-B alleles of most subjects. Most TCR sequences proved rare, with some public TCRs found in many donors. The sole available immune exposure information was CMV serostatus.

The chain couples TRBV7-9 to TRBJ2-7; TRBD1 agrees at 9 bases. This TCR was sampled from a human donor in good health. The sequenced sample was PBMCs. The CDR3 spells CASSDPGTGRYEQYF. The CDR3 nucleotides are TGTGCCAGCAGCGACCCCGGGACAGGGCGGTACGAGCAGTACTTC. Drawing the rest from reference TRBV7-9 and TRBJ2-7, the complete variable domain is DTGVSQNPRHKITKRGQNVTFRCDPISEHNRLYWYRQTLGQGPEFLTYFQNEAQLEKSRLLSDRFSAERPKGSFSTLEIQRTEQGDSAMYLCASSDPGTGRYEQYFGPGTRLTVT.